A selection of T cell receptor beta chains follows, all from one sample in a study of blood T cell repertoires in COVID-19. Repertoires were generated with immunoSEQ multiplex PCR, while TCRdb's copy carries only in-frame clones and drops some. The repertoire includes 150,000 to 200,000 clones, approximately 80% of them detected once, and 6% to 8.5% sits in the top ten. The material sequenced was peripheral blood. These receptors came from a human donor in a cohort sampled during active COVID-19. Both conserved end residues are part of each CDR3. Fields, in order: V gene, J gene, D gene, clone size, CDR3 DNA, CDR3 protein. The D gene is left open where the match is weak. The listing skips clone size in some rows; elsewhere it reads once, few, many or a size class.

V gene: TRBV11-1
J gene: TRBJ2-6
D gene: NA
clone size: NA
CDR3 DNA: TGTGCCAGCAGCTTAGACGTTGGGGCAGTGGCCAACGTCCTGACTTTC
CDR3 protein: CASSLDVGAVANVLTF

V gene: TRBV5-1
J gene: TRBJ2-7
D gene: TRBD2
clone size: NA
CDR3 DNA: TGCGCCAGCAACCCTAGCGGGGGGGCTTACGAGCAGTACTTC
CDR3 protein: CASNPSGGAYEQYF

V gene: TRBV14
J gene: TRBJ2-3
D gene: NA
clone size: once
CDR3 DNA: TGTGCCAGCAGCCAAGGCCTAGTGGGCACAGATACGCAGTATTTT
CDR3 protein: CASSQGLVGTDTQYF

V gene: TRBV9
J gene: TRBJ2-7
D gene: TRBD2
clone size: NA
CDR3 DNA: TGTGCCAGCAGCGTAGGGCCTAGCGGGGGGGCCTACGAGCAGTACTTC
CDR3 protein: CASSVGPSGGAYEQYF

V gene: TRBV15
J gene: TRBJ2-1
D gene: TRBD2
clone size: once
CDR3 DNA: TGTGCCACCAGGGGGACTAGCGGGGCGTACAATGAGCAGTTCTTC
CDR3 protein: CATRGTSGAYNEQFF

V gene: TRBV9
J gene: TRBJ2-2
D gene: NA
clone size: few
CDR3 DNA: TGTGCCAGCAGCGTAGACCGGGCCGGGGAGCTGTTTTTT
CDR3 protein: CASSVDRAGELFF

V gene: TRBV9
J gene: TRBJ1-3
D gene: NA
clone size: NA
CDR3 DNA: TGTGCCAGCAGCGTATTGGGAGGCAGTCCCTCCTCTGGAAACACCATATATTTT
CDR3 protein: CASSVLGGSPSSGNTIYF

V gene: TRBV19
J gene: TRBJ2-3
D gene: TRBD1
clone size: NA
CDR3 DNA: TGTGCCAGCCGGGACAGCCTCACCACAGATACGCAGTATTTT
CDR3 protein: CASRDSLTTDTQYF

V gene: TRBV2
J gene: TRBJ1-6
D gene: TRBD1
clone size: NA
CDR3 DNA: TGTGCCAGCAGCCGGGACAGGGATAATTCACCCCTCCACTTT
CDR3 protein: CASSRDRDNSPLHF

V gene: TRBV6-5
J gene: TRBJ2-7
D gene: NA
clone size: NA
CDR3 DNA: TGTGCCAGCACTAGGGGTGGCGAGCAGTACTTC
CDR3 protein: CASTRGGEQYF

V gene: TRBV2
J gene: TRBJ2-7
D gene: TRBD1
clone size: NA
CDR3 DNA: TGTGCCAGCAGCCTAGGACAGGTAGATTACGAGCAGTACTTC
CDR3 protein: CASSLGQVDYEQYF

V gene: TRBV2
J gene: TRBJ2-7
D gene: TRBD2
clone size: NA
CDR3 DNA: TGTGCCAGCAGTGAGGCCGAGCGGGGGCCCTCCTACGAGCAGTACTTC
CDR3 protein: CASSEAERGPSYEQYF

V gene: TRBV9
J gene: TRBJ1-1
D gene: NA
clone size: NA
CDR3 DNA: TGTGCCAGCAGCGGACCCGATATGGGACAGAACACTGAAGCTTTCTTT
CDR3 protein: CASSGPDMGQNTEAFF

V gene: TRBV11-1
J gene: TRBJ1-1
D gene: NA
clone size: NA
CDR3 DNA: TGTGCCAGCAGCTTAGCAGTAGACAGGCATAACACTGAAGCTTTCTTT
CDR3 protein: CASSLAVDRHNTEAFF

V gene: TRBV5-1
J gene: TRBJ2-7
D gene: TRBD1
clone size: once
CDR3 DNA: TGCGCCAGCAGCTTAGAGGGTCAGGGGGTTTCCTACGAGCAGTACTTC
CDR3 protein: CASSLEGQGVSYEQYF

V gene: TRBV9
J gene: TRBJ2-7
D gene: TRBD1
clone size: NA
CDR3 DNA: TGTGCCAGCAGCGAGGGGGACAGGGGATCCAGTTCGGTTGGCGAGCAGTACTTC
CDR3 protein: CASSEGDRGSSSVGEQYF

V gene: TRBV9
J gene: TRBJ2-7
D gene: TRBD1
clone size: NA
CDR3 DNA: TGTGCCAGCGGACCAGCCCGGGACAGAACCTACGAGCAGTACTTC
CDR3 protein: CASGPARDRTYEQYF

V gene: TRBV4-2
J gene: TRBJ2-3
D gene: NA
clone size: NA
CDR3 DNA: TGTGCCAGCAGGGGAGTAAGCACAGATACGCAGTATTTT
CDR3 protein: CASRGVSTDTQYF

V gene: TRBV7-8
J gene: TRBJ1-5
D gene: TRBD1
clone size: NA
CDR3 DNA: TGTGCCAGCAGCCTCCGGACAGGGGGCCTTGATCAGCCCCAGCATTTT
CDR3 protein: CASSLRTGGLDQPQHF

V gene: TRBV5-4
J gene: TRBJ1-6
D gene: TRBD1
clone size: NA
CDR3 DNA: TGTGCCAGCAGCTCCGGACAGGGGAATTCACCCCTCCACTTT
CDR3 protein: CASSSGQGNSPLHF

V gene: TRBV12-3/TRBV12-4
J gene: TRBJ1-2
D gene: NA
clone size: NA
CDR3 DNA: TGTGCCAGCAGCCATGGAGGGGCGAGGGGCTACACCTTC
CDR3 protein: CASSHGGARGYTF

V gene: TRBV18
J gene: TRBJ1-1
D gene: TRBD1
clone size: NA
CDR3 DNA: TGTGCCAGCTCACCAATCGGGCGGAAACTACAGGGGGCGAGTACTGAAGCTTTCTTT
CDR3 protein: CASSPIGRKLQGASTEAFF

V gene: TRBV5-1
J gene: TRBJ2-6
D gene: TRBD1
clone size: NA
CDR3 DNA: TGCGCCAGCAGCCTCGGGACAGGGGTTCTGGGGGCCAACGTCCTGACTTTC
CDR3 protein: CASSLGTGVLGANVLTF

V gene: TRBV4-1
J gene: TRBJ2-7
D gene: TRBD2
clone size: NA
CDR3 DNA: TGCGCCAGCAGCCAAGGAGAAGACAGCGGGGTTGATTTCTACGAGCAGTACTTC
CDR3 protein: CASSQGEDSGVDFYEQYF

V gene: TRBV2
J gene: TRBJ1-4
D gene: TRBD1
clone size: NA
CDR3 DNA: TGTGCCAGCAAGGTGACAGGGGCTAATGAAAAACTGTTTTTT
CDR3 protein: CASKVTGANEKLFF

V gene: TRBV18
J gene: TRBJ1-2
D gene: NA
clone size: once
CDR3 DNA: TGTGCCAGCTCACCACCGCCGGGGTCTAACTATGGCTACACCTTC
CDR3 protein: CASSPPPGSNYGYTF